A selection of T cell receptor beta chains follows, all from one sample in a study of T cells in Graves' hyperthyroidism and ophthalmopathy. One entry per CDR3 protein, called by TCRdb with MiXCR from the multiplex PCR reads. The sample lists approximately 500,000 distinct CDR3 sequences; approximately 44% were seen once. Source material: peripheral blood or thyroid tissue (not recorded which). The receptors derive from a woman aged 18-29 years with Graves' hyperthyroidism. Both conserved end residues are part of each CDR3. D genes are given only for firm matches. Part of the rows lack a size; the others show once, few, many or a class for expanded clones.

CSVAVGAGAYEQYF	TGCAGCGTTGCGGTAGGGGCAGGAGCCTACGAGCAGTACTTC	NA	TRBV29-1	TRBJ2-7	many
CASSFPRERDTGELFF	TGTGCCAGCAGCTTTCCCCGGGAACGGGACACCGGGGAGCTGTTTTTT	NA	TRBV11-1	TRBJ2-2	many
CASSISQGNGEQYF	TGTGCCAGTAGTATTTCCCAGGGAAACGGCGAGCAGTACTTC	NA	TRBV19	TRBJ2-7	NA
CAISDRQGSYGYTF	TGTGCCATCAGTGACCGACAGGGAAGCTATGGCTACACCTTC	TRBD1	TRBV10-3	TRBJ1-2	NA
CASSTENYEQYF	TGTGCCAGTAGTACAGAAAACTACGAGCAGTACTTC	NA	TRBV19	TRBJ2-7	few
CASSLQGGSTEAFF	TGTGCCAGCAGTCTACAGGGGGGGAGTACTGAAGCTTTCTTT	TRBD1	TRBV6-5	TRBJ1-1	NA
CSATRTSTDTQYF	TGCAGTGCTACCCGGACCAGCACAGATACGCAGTATTTT	NA	TRBV20-1	TRBJ2-3	few
CASSGGLRAFF	TGTGCCAGCAGTGGGGGGTTGAGGGCTTTCTTT	NA	TRBV2	TRBJ1-1	many
CASSMDRSYEQYF	TGTGCCAGCAGCATGGACAGATCCTACGAGCAGTACTTC	NA	TRBV7-8	TRBJ2-7	many
CASGTGGADTQYF	TGTGCCAGCGGGACAGGGGGCGCAGATACGCAGTATTTT	TRBD1	TRBV6-4	TRBJ2-3	many
CATRVSTNEKLFF	TGTGCCACCAGGGTTTCCACTAATGAAAAACTGTTTTTT	NA	TRBV15	TRBJ1-4	many
CASGQEDAEKLFF	TGTGCCAGCGGTCAGGAGGATGCTGAAAAACTGTTTTTT	NA	TRBV2	TRBJ1-4	many
CASSLEGGAGTEAFF	TGTGCCAGCAGCTTAGAGGGGGGCGCCGGCACTGAAGCTTTCTTT	NA	TRBV7-6	TRBJ1-1	NA
CSAGPGGRYF	TGCAGTGCTGGACCCGGGGGACGGTACTTC	NA	TRBV20-1	TRBJ2-7	NA
CAGYDREYEQYF	TGTGCCGGCTACGACAGGGAATACGAGCAGTACTTC	TRBD1	TRBV2	TRBJ2-7	NA
CATSDLIFKTVNQPQHF	TGTGCCACCAGTGATTTAATATTTAAGACCGTAAATCAGCCCCAGCATTTT	NA	TRBV24-1	TRBJ1-5	few
CASRLASDTQYF	TGTGCCAGCAGACTAGCGTCAGATACGCAGTATTTT	TRBD2	TRBV7-2	TRBJ2-3	NA
CASSIGTGNAGELFF	TGCGCCAGCAGCATAGGGACAGGGAACGCCGGGGAGCTGTTTTTT	TRBD1	TRBV4-1	TRBJ2-2	NA
CASSQELDYEQYF	TGCGCCAGCAGCCAAGAACTGGATTACGAGCAGTACTTC	NA	TRBV4-1	TRBJ2-7	many
CASSKTGSQGQPQHF	TGTGCCAGCAGCAAAACAGGGTCCCAGGGTCAGCCCCAGCATTTT	NA	TRBV7-9	TRBJ1-5	many
CASSHSEGSKYF	TGTGCCAGCAGCCATTCGGAGGGGAGCAAGTACTTC	NA	TRBV4-2	TRBJ2-7	many
CSASVTGHTYEQYF	TGCAGTGCTAGCGTAACAGGACATACCTACGAGCAGTACTTC	NA	TRBV20-1	TRBJ2-7	many
CASSLVGVSEQYF	TGTGCCAGCAGTTTAGTGGGGGTTTCCGAGCAGTACTTC	NA	TRBV27	TRBJ2-7	few
CSASGRASQNTEAFF	TGCAGTGCTAGCGGGAGGGCCTCACAGAACACTGAAGCTTTCTTT	NA	TRBV20-1	TRBJ1-1	NA
CASSQTGTEVSGYTF	TGTGCCAGCAGCCAAACCGGGACAGAAGTTAGTGGCTACACCTTC	TRBD1	TRBV3-1	TRBJ1-2	few
CATRTSGRADYNEQFF	TGTGCCACCCGAACTAGCGGGAGGGCCGACTACAATGAGCAGTTCTTC	TRBD2	TRBV10-3	TRBJ2-1	NA
CASSLTRLADEQYF	TGTGCCAGCAGTCTCACGCGACTAGCTGACGAGCAGTACTTC	TRBD2	TRBV27	TRBJ2-7	many
CASSFAGSGSYEQYF	TGTGCCAGCAGCTTTGCCGGGAGCGGCTCCTACGAGCAGTACTTC	NA	TRBV7-2	TRBJ2-7	many
CASSPGQRDEQYF	TGTGCCAGCAGTCCAGGACAGAGGGACGAGCAGTACTTC	NA	TRBV12-3/TRBV12-4	TRBJ2-7	many
CASSRFSGNSYEQYF	TGTGCCAGCAGCCGTTTTAGCGGAAATTCCTACGAGCAGTACTTC	NA	TRBV7-8	TRBJ2-7	many
CATSDLSSSRDEKLFF	TGTGCCACCAGTGACCTGTCGTCCAGTAGGGATGAAAAACTGTTTTTT	NA	TRBV24-1	TRBJ1-4	many
CASSLAKGPYEQYF	TGTGCCAGCAGCCTAGCGAAAGGGCCCTACGAGCAGTACTTC	NA	TRBV7-9	TRBJ2-7	NA
CAGSQEADYYGEQYF	TGTGCCGGCAGCCAAGAGGCAGACTATTACGGAGAGCAGTACTTC	NA	TRBV11-2	TRBJ2-7	NA
CASSFKGQPQHF	TGTGCCAGCAGTTTTAAGGGACAGCCTCAGCATTTT	TRBD1	TRBV12-3/TRBV12-4	TRBJ1-5	once
CASSQDDPTDEQFF	TGTGCCAGCAGCCAAGACGATCCAACGGATGAGCAGTTCTTC	NA	TRBV4-2	TRBJ2-1	NA
CASRETGDPGYTF	TGTGCCAGCAGGGAGACAGGGGATCCTGGCTACACCTTC	TRBD1	TRBV3-1	TRBJ1-2	NA
CASSGDFAEYGNTIYF	TGTGCCAGCAGCGGGGACTTCGCGGAGTACGGAAACACCATATATTTT	NA	TRBV5-6	TRBJ1-3	NA
CASSEIGPNPSGSFRTGELFF	TGTGCCAGCAGTGAGATTGGTCCGAATCCTAGCGGGTCTTTTCGGACCGGGGAGCTGTTTTTT	TRBD2	TRBV2	TRBJ2-2	many
CATSTKGQEDQPQHF	TGTGCCACCAGCACGAAGGGACAGGAAGATCAGCCCCAGCATTTT	TRBD1	TRBV24-1	TRBJ1-5	many
CASTEYGTCNQPQHF	TGTGCCAGCACCGAATATGGGACTTGTAATCAGCCCCAGCATTTT	NA	TRBV25-1	TRBJ1-5	many
CSARSPGQENTIYF	TGCAGTGCTAGGTCTCCGGGACAGGAAAACACCATATATTTT	TRBD1	TRBV20-1	TRBJ1-3	NA
CASSITGRGTEAFF	TGTGCCAGCAGCATCACAGGAAGGGGCACTGAAGCTTTCTTT	NA	TRBV7-2	TRBJ1-1	few
CASSARTSGISNEQFF	TGTGCCAGCAGCGCACGAACTAGCGGGATCTCCAATGAGCAGTTCTTC	TRBD2	TRBV9	TRBJ2-1	NA
CASSPRDREFHEQYF	TGTGCCAGCAGCCCCCGGGACAGGGAATTCCACGAGCAGTACTTC	TRBD1	TRBV6-5	TRBJ2-7	NA
CASSKRDWADYGYTF	TGTGCCAGCAGCAAACGGGACTGGGCGGACTATGGCTACACCTTC	NA	TRBV14	TRBJ1-2	many
CASSLGPHRLSGNQPQHF	TGTGCCAGTAGCCTTGGGCCGCACCGGCTGTCGGGCAATCAGCCCCAGCATTTT	NA	TRBV19	TRBJ1-5	many
CASSHTGTGGDGYTF	TGTGCCAGCAGTCATACAGGGACAGGGGGCGATGGCTACACCTTC	TRBD1	TRBV12-3/TRBV12-4	TRBJ1-2	NA
CSVSEGNGYTF	TGCAGCGTTTCTGAAGGCAATGGCTACACCTTC	NA	TRBV29-1	TRBJ1-2	NA
CASSLIGGQGRNTIYF	TGTGCCAGCAGCTTAATAGGGGGACAGGGAAGAAACACCATATATTTT	TRBD1	TRBV13	TRBJ1-3	many
CASNNNEQLF	TGTGCCAGCAACAACAATGAGCAGCTCTTC	NA	TRBV7-2	TRBJ2-1	NA
CSARGPSGTGFLAFF	TGCAGTGCTAGAGGGCCTAGCGGGACAGGGTTTTTAGCTTTCTTT	TRBD1	TRBV20-1	TRBJ1-1	NA
CSARGGPTTAYEQYF	TGCAGTGCTAGGGGGGGACCAACAACGGCCTACGAGCAGTACTTC	NA	TRBV20-1	TRBJ2-7	many